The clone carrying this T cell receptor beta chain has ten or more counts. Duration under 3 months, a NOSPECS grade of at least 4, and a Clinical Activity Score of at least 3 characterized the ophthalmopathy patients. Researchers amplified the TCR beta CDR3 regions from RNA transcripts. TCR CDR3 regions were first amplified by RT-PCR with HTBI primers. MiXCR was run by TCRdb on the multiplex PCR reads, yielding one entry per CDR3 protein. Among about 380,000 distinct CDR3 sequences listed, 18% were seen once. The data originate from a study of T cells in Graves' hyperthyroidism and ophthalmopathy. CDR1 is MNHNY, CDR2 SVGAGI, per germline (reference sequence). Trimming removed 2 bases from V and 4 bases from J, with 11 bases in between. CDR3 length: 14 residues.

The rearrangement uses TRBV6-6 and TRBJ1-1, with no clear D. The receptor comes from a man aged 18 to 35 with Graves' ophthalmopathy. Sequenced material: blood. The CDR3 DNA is TGTGCCAGCAGTTACGGCTCGTTCGCCACTGAAGCTTTCTTT. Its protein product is CASSYGSFATEAFF.